This TCR beta chain was recorded in a study of molecular identifiers for immune sequencing clone quantification. General study points: With a barcode shared among identical TCR molecules, highly expanded clone sizes could be underestimated.

Naive CD8 T cells were sorted as CD8+CD4-CCR7+CD45RA+. CDR1 MNHEY and CDR2 SMNVEV come from the germline V gene (reference sequence). The CDR3 has 14 amino acids. The bulk TCR libraries were made with methods described before and with listed TCR primers. TCRdb re-called the PCR reads through MiXCR, storing one row per CDR3 protein. In the table there are just over 95,000 distinct CDR3 sequences, roughly 24% of which are singletons. Turning to this clonotype: The target antigen is unknown. Given a much more abundant clone one base away, this may be a read error.

The TCR comes from a human donor in good health. Some libraries in this study had Jurkat cell RNA spiked in. Material for sequencing was naive CD8+ T cells from blood, with Jurkat cell RNA spiked in. Specified subset: FACS-sorted CD8+CD4-CCR7+CD45RA+ naive T cells. V gene TRBV27 combines with J gene TRBJ2-7; 10 nucleotides line up with TRBD1. The CDR3 is CASSFLGQGYEQNF. CDR3 in DNA: TGTGCCAGCAGTTTCTTGGGACAGGGGTACGAGCAGAACTTC.